Each of the 24 T cell receptor beta chains below was sequenced from the same sample in a study of blood T cells in healthy people across ages. Primed by a sample-barcoded 5' primer and a J-beta primer mix, a second PCR proceeded for about 7 to 11 cycles. TCRdb called the 5' RACE reads again in MiXCR, with one record for every CDR3 protein. Of more than 900,000 distinct CDR3 sequences listed, 29% are singletons. This sample was also put to use in a study of T cells of mothers and their children.

Sequenced: blood. The receptors shown here come from a woman aged 40-49 years in good health.

Many counts were recorded for this clonotype. This sequence joins TRBV20-1 and TRBJ2-4; D unresolved. This CDR3 region has 14 residues. Trimming took off 6 bases at V and 0 bases at J, with 12 bases between the two ends. CDR1 DFQATT and CDR2 SNEGSKA come from the germline V gene (reference sequence). CDR3 region: CSAPHDGAKNIQYF. The DNA for the CDR3 is TGCAGTGCGCCCCACGACGGAGCCAAAAACATTCAGTACTTC.

This clonotype showed up just a few times. V usage is TRBV29-1 and J usage is TRBJ2-1; D remains ambiguous. Germline lookup yields CDR1 SQVTM and CDR2 ANQGSEA. The V end was cut by 6 bases, the J end by 8 bases, with 8 bases between. This CDR3 region has 10 residues. The CDR3 spells CSVLRDEQFF. CDR3 DNA sequence: TGCAGCGTCCTTCGCGATGAGCAGTTCTTC.

This clonotype came up a few times. The CDR3, as DNA: TGTGCCAGCAGTTTAGGGCTAGCTTCCTACAATGAGCAGTACTTC. As protein: CASSLGLASYNEQYF. This sequence joins TRBV12-3 or TRBV12-4 and TRBJ2-1, with a tentative D call TRBD2 (5 bases). The end of the DNA fits TRBJ2-7 better, so the J call may be wrong. The CDR3 is made up of 15 amino acids.

This clonotype was seen repeatedly, ten times or more. This chain joins TRBV6-2 or TRBV6-3 and TRBJ2-1, with D uncertain. The CDR3 runs 11 residues. From germline, CDR1 is MNHEY and CDR2 SVGEGT. Trimming took off 6 bases at V and 4 bases at J, with 4 bases between the two ends. The CDR3 sequence is CASRRYNEQFF. Here the CDR3 DNA reads TGTGCCAGCAGGAGGTACAATGAGCAGTTCTTC.

The CDR3 coding sequence is TGTGCCAGCAGCTTAGACGGGGGGACAACCGGTGAAGCTTTCTTT. It codes for CASSLDGGTTGEAFF. J is TRBJ1-1 and V is TRBV7-3; a possible D gene is TRBD1 (6 bases). The length of the CDR3 is 15 residues. Trimming left V 2 bases short and J 7 bases short, with 17 bases between. Per germline, CDR1 SGHTA and CDR2 FQGTGA.

The gene calls are TRBV6-5 and TRBJ1-3; D unclear. Between the trimmed V and J ends, which lost 0 bases and 2 bases, there was a span of 8 bases. The CDR3 runs to 15 residues. The V gene's germline CDR1 is MNHEY and CDR2 SVGAGI. CDR3 protein: CASSYSRYPGNTIYF. DNA of the CDR3: TGTGCCAGCAGTTACTCGAGGTATCCTGGAAACACCATATATTTT.

This clonotype has more than one count but fewer than ten. The V call is TRBV20-1, the J call TRBJ1-5, with D possibly TRBD1 on 5 matching bases. Looked up from germline, CDR1 is DFQATT and CDR2 is SNEGSKA (reference sequence). Trimming shortened V by 1 base and J by 0 bases, and 13 bases separated the two germline ends. CDR3 size: 16 residues. CDR3 region: CSARALGRNSNQPQHF. Written as DNA, the CDR3 is TGCAGTGCTAGAGCCCTGGGACGGAATAGCAATCAGCCCCAGCATTTT.

The chain is built from TRBV5-1 and TRBJ2-5, with D possibly TRBD1 on 7 matching bases. V was shortened by 4 bases and J by 5 bases, with 18 bases between the two germline ends. Germline CDR1 is SGHRS and CDR2 is YFSETQ. CDR3 length: 15 residues. The CDR3 reads CASSRGQAAGETQYF. The CDR3 DNA is TGCGCCAGCAGCCGTGGACAGGCGGCGGGGGAGACCCAGTACTTC.

This chain uses TRBV7-2 with TRBJ1-1; D remains ambiguous. The germline V and J ends were trimmed by 5 bases and 4 bases, with 14 bases remaining between them. Germline loops: CDR1 SGHTA, CDR2 FQGNSA. The CDR3 is made up of 14 amino acids. The CDR3 bases are TGTGCCAGCAGCGTGGTTGGCGCGGGCACTGAAGCTTTCTTT. Its protein is CASSVVGAGTEAFF.

The table lists this clonotype with many counts. The CDR3 DNA reads TGCAGTGCTAATGTGGGGCCCTCCTACAATGAGCAGTTCTTC. Translation gives CSANVGPSYNEQFF. V is TRBV20-1 and J is TRBJ2-1, with D possibly matching TRBD1 (5 bases). V was shortened by 4 bases and J by 0 bases, with 10 bases between the two germline ends. The CDR3 length is 14 residues. Per the germline V gene, CDR1 is DFQATT and CDR2 is SNEGSKA (reference sequence).

A single count supports this clonotype. The chain employs TRBV6-1 and TRBJ1-4; weak D call: TRBD1 (6 bases). The CDR3 extends over 13 amino acids. The V gene lost 7 bases and the J gene lost 8 bases, with 14 bases spanning the gap. Germline CDR1 MNHNS, CDR2 SASEGT. In DNA form, the CDR3 reads TGTGCCAGCAAACGGGGGGGCCTCGAAAAACTGTTTTTT. Amino acids: CASKRGGLEKLFF.

This chain uses TRBV5-1 with TRBJ2-2; D is undetermined. CDR1 and CDR2 from the germline V gene are SGHRS and YFSETQ. Trimming left V 0 bases short and J 2 bases short, with 14 bases between. There are 17 residues in the CDR3. The chain's CDR3 is CASSLDSWPKNTGELFF. The DNA of the CDR3 is TGCGCCAGCAGCTTGGATAGCTGGCCAAAAAACACCGGGGAGCTGTTTTTT.

The sample holds a few counts of this clonotype. V usage is TRBV5-1 and J usage is TRBJ2-1, with 8 nucleotides matching TRBD1. The DNA end is a closer match to TRBJ2-7, so the J assignment may be wrong. The CDR3 is 16 residues long. Looked up from germline, CDR1 is SGHRS and CDR2 is YFSETQ. The CDR3 is CASSPTGQEAYNEQYF. For the CDR3, the DNA is TGCGCCAGCAGCCCTACGGGACAGGAGGCATACAATGAGCAGTACTTC.

The chain couples TRBV20-1 to TRBJ2-3; TRBD1 matches at 10 bases. The length of the CDR3 is 14 residues. V lost 4 bases, J lost 5 bases, and 6 bases stayed unmatched. The germline V gene encodes CDR1 DFQATT and CDR2 SNEGSKA (reference sequence). This chain's CDR3 is CSATRQGAIDTQYF. The CDR3 DNA sequence: TGCAGTGCTACGCGACAGGGGGCGATAGATACGCAGTATTTT.

Written as DNA, the CDR3 is TGTGCCAGCAGGCCGACGAGGAGAAGCACAGATACGCAGTATTTT. This codes for CASRPTRRSTDTQYF. V usage is TRBV12-3 or TRBV12-4 and J usage is TRBJ2-3, with D unresolved. The CDR3 has 15 amino acids. V lost 6 bases to trimming and J lost 0 bases, with 13 bases between them.

The chain combines TRBV20-1 with TRBJ2-3, with D tentatively TRBD1 or TRBD2 (6 bases each). Germline V gives CDR1 DFQATT, CDR2 SNEGSKA (reference sequence). V was clipped by 3 bases and J by 6 bases, with 16 bases between them. CDR3 length: 14 amino acids. CDR3 bases: TGCAGTGCTAGTCTCAAGGGGGGTTTGGATACGCAGTATTTT. It encodes CSASLKGGLDTQYF.

In its sample, this clonotype was seen many times. The chain recombines TRBV10-3 with TRBJ1-2, with 7 bases aligning to TRBD1. The germline gives CDR1 ENHRY, CDR2 SYGVKD. The J segment lost 4 bases and the V segment lost 4 bases, leaving 15 bases of the junction unmatched. The CDR3 is 17 amino acids. CDR3 bases: TGTGCCATCAGTGCCGTGGCAGGGGGTGCTGTTTTCTATGGCTACACCTTC. It specifies CAISAVAGGAVFYGYTF.

Concerning this clonotype itself: One base away lies a much larger clone, so this may be a sequencing read error. The rearrangement joins TRBV6-6 to TRBJ2-7; 7 bases agree with TRBD2. Per the germline V gene, CDR1 is MNHNY and CDR2 is SVGAGI (reference sequence). The CDR3 totals 16 residues. CDR3 protein: CASSYSNGGSSYKQYF. The CDR3 bases are TGTGCCAGCAGTTACTCGAACGGGGGGAGCTCCTACAAGCAGTACTTC.

This clonotype was observed a handful of times. A read error may explain this, as a much larger clone is one base away. The chain couples TRBV12-3 or TRBV12-4 to TRBJ1-2; 8 nucleotides agree with TRBD1. V was pared by 2 bases and J by 3 bases, with 2 bases of the junction left unmatched. The CDR3 totals 14 residues. The CDR3 sequence: CASSLQGAYYGYTF. As DNA, the CDR3 is TGTGCCAGCAGTTTACAGGGGGCATACTATGGCTACACCTTC.

The chain joins TRBV27 to TRBJ2-3; D is unresolved. The V end lost 5 bases, the J end lost 0 bases, and 12 bases lay between the germline ends. The CDR3 has 15 amino acids. Germline CDR1 is MNHEY and CDR2 is SMNVEV (reference sequence). The CDR3 loop is CASSPTVWSTDTQYF. CDR3 DNA sequence: TGTGCCAGCAGTCCCACGGTTTGGAGCACAGATACGCAGTATTTT.

This clonotype showed up many times. The junction shows a germline mismatch at one end, possibly a read error. This chain connects TRBV5-1 to TRBJ2-7, with D uncertain. The CDR3 runs to 12 residues. The germline CDR1 and CDR2 sequences are SGHRS and YFSETQ. CDR3 DNA sequence: TGTGCCAGCAGTTTGACCCGCTACGAGCAGTACTTC. Translated, it gives CASSLTRYEQYF.

V is TRBV28 and J is TRBJ1-2; a weak D match, TRBD1 (6 bases). In germline, CDR1 is MDHEN, CDR2 SYDVKM. V was pared by 5 bases and J by 0 bases, with 19 bases between. The CDR3 covers 17 residues. CDR3 loop: CASSTLGHRPANYGYTF. CDR3 DNA: TGTGCCAGCAGTACCTTGGGACACCGACCAGCTAACTATGGCTACACCTTC.

This clonotype was detected many times. This chain links TRBV20-1 with TRBJ1-4; D gene ambiguous. The CDR3 totals 13 residues. The germline V and J ends were trimmed by 3 bases and 4 bases, with 9 bases remaining between them. The V gene's germline CDR1 is DFQATT and CDR2 SNEGSKA (reference sequence). CDR3 in DNA: TGCAGTGCTAGCAGGCAGGATAATGAAAAACTGTTTTTT. Protein: CSASRQDNEKLFF.

At least ten counts were recorded for this clonotype. The chain's CDR3 is CSVRQDYEQYF. CDR3 in DNA: TGCAGCGTCCGACAGGACTACGAGCAGTACTTC. The chain uses TRBV29-1 and TRBJ2-7, with D possibly being TRBD1 (6 bases). The CDR3 runs to 11 residues. Trimming cost V 6 bases and J 3 bases, with 9 bases left between them. The V gene's germline CDR1 is SQVTM and CDR2 ANQGSEA.